One T cell receptor beta chain is described in this entry. What it recognizes is unknown. Sequencing was performed with immunoSEQ multiplex PCR; in TCRdb, only in-frame clones are kept and a portion is missing. The sample has 150,000 to 200,000 clones; almost 95% are singletons. This CDR3 spans 18 amino acids. CDR1 and CDR2 from the germline V gene are SGHTA and FQGNSA. Trimming stripped 0 bases from V and 0 bases from J, with 15 bases between. The sample is drawn from a study of T cell responses to AZD1222 COVID-19 vaccine. Study observations and caveats: Regions left unmutated in variants are reportedly the target of nearly half of spike-specific TCRs. Baseline testing showed seropositivity in only a handful of AZD1222 recipients. Possibly, clonal diversity was underestimated; donors were largely white British and included more females. The span of vaccine-associated CD4 TCRs extended across spike, with dominance at 160-218 and 743-854.

The source was peripheral blood, collected on day 0 of AZD1222 vaccination. The sequence derives from an adult in good health. The chain is built from TRBV7-2 and TRBJ1-3; D remains ambiguous. CDR3 sequence: CASSLAPASVGSGNTIYF. Written as DNA, the CDR3 is TGTGCCAGCAGCTTAGCCCCAGCCTCGGTGGGCTCTGGAAACACCATATATTTT.